This T cell receptor (beta chain) was recorded in a study of T cell changes during pregnancy in multiple sclerosis. A single count supports this clone. TCRdb's table, derived via immunoSEQ multiplex PCR, lists solely in-frame clones and lacks some. The sample lists about 87,000 clones, 93% occurring once. Germline V gene lookup returns CDR1 SGHKS and CDR2 YYEKEE (reference sequence). The CDR3 length is 15 residues. Trimming took off 2 bases at V and 4 bases at J, with 13 bases between the two ends. The V call is TRBV5-5, the J call TRBJ1-3; D gene uncertain. The sample in question was peripheral blood, obtained in the third trimester of pregnancy. This clonotype was sampled from a female donor in good health, enrolled as a control in a pregnancy study. This chain's CDR3 is CASSLVSPGGNTIYF. The CDR3 DNA follows: TGTGCCAGCAGCTTAGTCTCCCCGGGAGGAAACACCATATATTTT. Full variable domain (remainder filled in from reference TRBV5-5 and TRBJ1-3): DAGVTQSPTHLIKTRGQQVTLRCSPISGHKSVSWYQQVLGQGPQFIFQYYEKEERGRGNFPDRFSARQFPNYSSELNVNALLLGDSALYLCASSLVSPGGNTIYFGEGSWLTVV.